This T cell receptor (beta chain) was profiled in a study of CD4 T cell repertoires in COVID-19 (dated by TCRdb to the early 2020s). Study-wide context: For cross-reactivity analysis, CFSE-low cells were expanded with IL-2 for approximately ten days, then relabeled and restimulated with spike proteins from other coronaviruses. The study characterized naturally processed CD4+ T cell responses to SARS-CoV-2 spike and nucleoprotein in COVID-19-recovered individuals, using TCR Vbeta sequencing to assess clonal composition. TCR Vbeta repertoire analysis of SARS-CoV-2-reactive T cells was conducted at the subset level in a few recovered individuals.

Study-level results and caveats: Two or all three memory subsets shared several of the most expanded SARS-CoV-2-reactive clonotypes, which suggests intraclonal diversification. Between about 6 and 27% of SARS-CoV-2 clonotypes were also found in SARS-CoV and/or HKU1 spike-stimulated secondary cultures, consistent with cross-reactivity.

Library preparation used the immunoSEQ multiplex PCR assay. In the original analysis: To quantify how much the repertoires of different subsets overlapped, the Chao-Jaccard similarity index was used along with counts of shared clonotypes. Sourced from immuneACCESS, this table was stored by TCRdb with only in-frame sequences that have V and J called. A share of the clones is absent; for the studies checked, an unresolved V gene accounts for under half, and the remainder has no known explanation. For V, J and clone size, that table is used; D and trimming come from the DNA. The sample yields about 75,000 clones; about four fifths were counted once. The ten most abundant clones make up about 0.61% of the sample. The germline V gene yields SGHRS for CDR1 and YFSETQ for CDR2. The CDR3 numbers 15 residues from cysteine through phenylalanine. The kept DNA is CDR3 alone, 45 bases in frame from the first base. V has 4 bases trimmed and J has 1 base trimmed; junction bases matching no gene number 7.

This specimen's time point label, interpreted: sample from a COVID-19-recovered individual after infection. The donors were patients who had recovered from mild-to-severe COVID-19. Uncultured memory T cell samples were sequenced directly after ex vivo isolation. CD4+ total memory, central memory, effector memory and circulating T follicular helper cells were isolated from peripheral blood mononuclear cells. With regard to this clone: This receptor's antigen is unknown. The input lacks base qualities; no much larger clone sits a single base away.

The sample was CD4+ T cells from peripheral blood, taken after recovery from COVID-19. The clonotype comes from a human donor who had COVID-19. The chain joins TRBV5-1 to TRBJ1-2, with 7 middle bases fitting TRBD1. The nucleotides read TGCGCCAGCAGCCCGGAGGGGGCCTTTAACTATGGCTACACCTTC. Its product reads: CASSPEGAFNYGYTF.